The 15 T cell receptor beta chains in this list originate from one sample, sequenced in a study of blood T cells in healthy people across ages. Together with a sample-barcoded 5' primer, a J-beta primer mix was included in a second PCR lasting about 7 to 11 cycles. One entry per CDR3 protein, called by TCRdb with MiXCR from the 5' RACE reads. The sample lists about 1,800,000 distinct CDR3 sequences; over 25% were seen once. The sample taken for sequencing was blood. Source of these receptors: a woman aged 25-40 years in good health.

This clonotype was counted ten times or more. This sequence joins TRBV29-1 and TRBJ2-7; D is possibly TRBD1 (6 bases). Trimming removed 0 bases from V and 4 bases from J, with 19 bases in between. CDR3 size: 16 residues. CDR1 is SQVTM and CDR2 is ANQGSEA in the germline V gene. The CDR3 DNA sequence: TGCAGCGTTGAAGAATGGGGGCTCCAATTATCTTACGAGCAGTACTTC. It yields the protein CSVEEWGLQLSYEQYF.

This clonotype was counted between two and nine times. The chain employs TRBV9 and TRBJ2-7; D unresolved. The length of the CDR3 is 14 residues. The V and J ends lost 0 bases and 1 base respectively, with 8 bases between them. Per germline, CDR1 SGDLS and CDR2 YYNGEE. The CDR3 here is CASSVGVGSYEQYF. CDR3 DNA: TGTGCCAGCAGCGTAGGGGTCGGATCCTACGAGCAGTACTTC.

This clonotype was counted at least ten times. The chain links TRBV6-6 to TRBJ2-7; 14 positions match TRBD2. CDR3 length: 14 residues. Germline CDR1 MNHNY, CDR2 SVGAGI (reference sequence). V shed 6 bases, J shed 5 bases, and the junction held 3 bases outside the gene matches. The CDR3 loop reads CASRGLAGAHEQYF. In DNA, the CDR3 is TGTGCCAGCAGGGGACTAGCGGGAGCCCACGAGCAGTACTTC.

The chain has TRBV12-3 or TRBV12-4 and TRBJ2-5, with TRBD2 matching over 13 bases. Trimming at V came to 3 bases and at J to 5 bases, leaving 6 bases not matched to a gene. The CDR3 has 16 residues. Here the CDR3 DNA reads TGTGCCAGCAGTTTTCGTCCGGGACTAGCGGGGGAGACCCAGTACTTC. Residues: CASSFRPGLAGETQYF.

This clonotype was recorded a few times. This chain joins TRBV11-2 and TRBJ2-1; D gene unclear. The CDR3 covers 15 residues. The ends were cut back, 3 bases at V and 5 bases at J, with 14 bases in the middle. Germline V lookup: CDR1 SGHAT, CDR2 FQNNGV. The CDR3 here is CASSFILAADNEQFF. As DNA, the CDR3 is TGTGCCAGCAGCTTCATCCTCGCCGCCGACAATGAGCAGTTCTTC.

This clonotype was seen a handful of times. The rearrangement uses TRBV24-1 and TRBJ2-1; D perhaps matches TRBD1 (8 bases). Looked up from germline, CDR1 is KGHDR and CDR2 is SFDVKD. This CDR3 contains 20 residues. V gave up 9 bases and J gave up 7 bases, with 36 bases separating them. CDR3 region: CATDQDSTGVLHLAENEQFF. CDR3 DNA sequence: TGTGCCACCGACCAAGACTCGACAGGGGTCCTTCATCTAGCGGAGAATGAGCAGTTCTTC.

In this sample, this clonotype turned up a few times. The chain carries TRBV9 and TRBJ1-2; D may be TRBD1 (5 bases). The V end lost 0 bases, the J end lost 10 bases, and 10 bases lay between the germline ends. Looked up from germline, CDR1 is SGDLS and CDR2 is YYNGEE. The CDR3 length is 12 residues. The CDR3 loop is CASSVVQGSYTF. CDR3 sequence (DNA): TGTGCCAGCAGCGTAGTCCAGGGTTCCTACACCTTC.

The chain is built from TRBV7-6 and TRBJ2-1; 11 bases align to TRBD2. The germline V gene encodes CDR1 SGHVS and CDR2 FNYEAQ. Germline trimming cut 5 bases from V and 0 bases from J; bases unmatched to any gene: 9. The CDR3 loop spans 18 amino acids. Here the CDR3 DNA reads TGTGCCAGCAGCCCTCAGACTAGCGGGATGTCCTCCTACAATGAGCAGTTCTTC. Its protein product is CASSPQTSGMSSYNEQFF.

J is TRBJ2-1 and V is TRBV5-1, with 8 nucleotides matching TRBD1. Germline V gene lookup returns CDR1 SGHRS and CDR2 YFSETQ. The CDR3 is made up of 15 amino acids. V was clipped by 6 bases and J by 3 bases; unmatched bases: 8. CDR3 DNA: TGCGCCAGCACTGCGCGGGGACAGGACTACAATGAGCAGTTCTTC. Protein product: CASTARGQDYNEQFF.

A word on this clonotype: This sequence may be a read error, since a much larger clone differs from it by one base. V usage is TRBV5-6 and J usage is TRBJ2-7; a possible D gene is TRBD1 (6 bases). The CDR3 loop spans 13 amino acids. Germline V gene lookup returns CDR1 SGHDT and CDR2 YYEEEE. In DNA, the CDR3 is TGTACCAGCAGCTTTGGACAGACTACGGAGCAGTACTTC. Protein: CTSSFGQTTEQYF.

The V and J genes are TRBV12-3 or TRBV12-4 and TRBJ1-2; D not certain. The V gene lost 0 bases and the J gene lost 7 bases, with 12 bases spanning the gap. The CDR3 is made up of 14 amino acids. The CDR3 protein is CASSLAQQSRGYTF. The CDR3, as DNA: TGTGCCAGCAGTTTAGCGCAACAGTCCCGTGGCTACACCTTC.

The chain has TRBV3-1 and TRBJ2-7; tentative D call: TRBD1 (5 bases). Trimming left V 0 bases short and J 5 bases short, with 11 bases between. The CDR3 length is 14 residues. Germline V gives CDR1 LGHDT, CDR2 YNNKEL (reference sequence). The CDR3 protein is CASSQEGWGNEQYF. The CDR3 nucleotides read TGTGCCAGCAGCCAAGAGGGGTGGGGCAACGAGCAGTACTTC.

This clonotype was seen a few times. The rearrangement joins TRBV27 to TRBJ1-2, with 9 positions matching TRBD1. The CDR3 totals 14 residues. CDR1 MNHEY and CDR2 SMNVEV come from the germline V gene (reference sequence). V shed 9 bases and J 4 bases; nucleotides not matched to a gene: 9. The CDR3 bases are TGTGCCAGTTCGCGGGGGACAGGGCCCTATGGCTACACCTTC. Residues: CASSRGTGPYGYTF.

The V gene is TRBV15, the J gene TRBJ1-1; no definite D call. V was pared by 1 base and J by 13 bases, with 16 bases between. CDR1 is LNHNV and CDR2 is YYDKDF in the germline V gene (reference sequence). The CDR3 loop spans 13 amino acids. In nucleotides, the CDR3 is TGTGCCACCAGCAGAGCTTCGACAAGTCGGAGTTTCTTT. It yields the protein CATSRASTSRSFF. Supplemented by reference TRBV15 and TRBJ1-1, the full variable domain reads DAMVIQNPRYQVTQFGKPVTLSCSQTLNHNVMYWYQQKSSQAPKLLFHYYDKDFNNEADTPDNFQSRRPNTSFCFLDIRSPGLGDTAMYLCATSRASTSRSFFGQGTRLTVV.

This chain links TRBV7-2 with TRBJ2-1; 7 nucleotides match TRBD2. V shed 4 bases, J shed 4 bases, and the junction held 10 bases outside the gene matches. The CDR3 sequence is 16 residues long. From germline, CDR1 is SGHTA and CDR2 FQGNSA. The CDR3 loop reads CASSYFSGSIYNEQFF. CDR3 nucleotide sequence: TGTGCCAGCAGCTACTTTAGCGGGTCAATTTACAATGAGCAGTTCTTC.